One and the same sample provided the 20 T cell receptor beta chains below, sequenced in a study of control samples from healthy donors and cancer patients. Profiling relied on immunoSEQ multiplex PCR, and the TCRdb table lists in-frame clones only, not all of them. The sample includes some 120,000 clones, roughly 90% of them seen just once. Material for sequencing was blood. These receptors were taken from a man in his fifties or sixties in good health.

V gene TRBV4-1 combines with J gene TRBJ2-3, with D uncertain. There are 13 residues in the CDR3. V lost 0 bases to trimming and J lost 4 bases, with 5 bases between them. Germline V CDR1 and CDR2: MGHRA, YSYEKL. CDR3 loop: CASSQDPSDTQYF. In DNA form, the CDR3 reads TGCGCCAGCAGCCAAGATCCATCAGATACGCAGTATTTT.

This chain uses TRBV7-3 with TRBJ1-1; D may be TRBD1 (5 bases). V was cut by 8 bases and J by 3 bases, with 16 bases left in between. The CDR3 spans 14 residues. CDR1 is SGHTA and CDR2 is FQGTGA in the germline V gene. DNA for the CDR3: TGTGCCAGCCCGGGGCAGAAGGAGGACACTGAAGCTTTCTTT. Residues: CASPGQKEDTEAFF.

The chain combines TRBV5-1 with TRBJ2-7; perhaps D is TRBD1 or TRBD2 (5 bases each). Deletions cut 7 bases from V and 3 bases from J, with 17 bases between. The CDR3 length is 14 residues. Germline lookup yields CDR1 SGHRS and CDR2 YFSETQ. CDR3 DNA sequence: TGCGCCAGCCGGGACCCAGGAGCACACTACGAGCAGTACTTC. This codes for CASRDPGAHYEQYF. The variable domain in full, completed from reference TRBV5-1 and TRBJ2-7, reads KAGVTQTPRYLIKTRGQQVTLSCSPISGHRSVSWYQQTPGQGLQFLFEYFSETQRNKGNFPGRFSGRQFSNSRSEMNVSTLELGDSALYLCASRDPGAHYEQYFGPGTRLTVT.

This rearrangement joins TRBV6-5 to TRBJ1-2, with a weak D call TRBD1 (6 bases). Trimming pared 0 bases from V and 4 bases from J, leaving 12 bases between. The CDR3 totals 15 residues. Germline V lookup: CDR1 MNHEY, CDR2 SVGAGI. The CDR3 coding sequence is TGTGCCAGCAGTTACTCGACGGGGGCCAGCTATGGCTACACCTTC. This encodes CASSYSTGASYGYTF.

The chain uses TRBV4-1 and TRBJ2-2, with D uncertain. This CDR3 is 15 amino acids long. Per the germline V gene, CDR1 is MGHRA and CDR2 is YSYEKL. Trimming took off 4 bases at V and 0 bases at J, with 9 bases between the two ends. This CDR3 reads CASSPRTPNTGELFF. CDR3 DNA: TGCGCCAGCAGCCCCCGGACCCCGAACACCGGGGAGCTGTTTTTT.

The rearrangement joins TRBV2 to TRBJ2-3; D could derive from TRBD1 or TRBD2 (5 bases each). V was cut by 10 bases and J by 5 bases, with 13 bases left in between. The CDR3 has 12 residues. Germline V gene lookup returns CDR1 SNHLY and CDR2 FYNNEI. In DNA, the CDR3 is TGTGCCAACACCAGGGACGGAGATACGCAGTATTTT. Encoded protein: CANTRDGDTQYF.

Only one count was recorded for this clone. The V and J genes are TRBV11-3 and TRBJ2-1; TRBD1 matches at 7 bases. CDR1 is SGHNT, CDR2 YENEEA, per germline. This CDR3 has 15 residues. Losses at the gene ends were 3 bases for V and 4 bases for J; bases not matched to a gene: 6. CDR3 amino acids: CASSFRGSIYNEQFF. CDR3 bases: TGTGCCAGCAGCTTCAGGGGGTCGATATACAATGAGCAGTTCTTC.

The genes are TRBV12-5 and TRBJ2-2, with 7 bases that match TRBD2. Germline-derived CDR1 and CDR2 are LGHNT and FRNRAP. V gave up 4 bases and J gave up 6 bases; unmatched junction bases: 8. The CDR3 covers 15 residues. The CDR3 loop is CASGYTASGAGELFF. In nucleotides, the CDR3 is TGTGCTAGTGGTTACACAGCTAGCGGTGCCGGGGAGCTGTTTTTT. Full variable domain (rest looked up from reference TRBV12-5 and TRBJ2-2): DARVTQTPRHKVTEMGQEVTMRCQPILGHNTVFWYRQTMMQGLELLAYFRNRAPLDDSGMPKDRFSAEMPDATLATLKIQPSEPRDSAVYFCASGYTASGAGELFFGEGSRLTVL.

J is TRBJ2-5 and V is TRBV27, with 7 positions matching TRBD1. Germline values: CDR1 MNHEY, CDR2 SMNVEV (reference sequence). The CDR3 extends over 12 amino acids. Trimming removed 10 bases from V and 2 bases from J; junction bases left unmatched: 4. As DNA, the CDR3 is TGTGCCACCCGACAGGGTCAAGAGACCCAGTACTTC. Translated, it gives CATRQGQETQYF.

The rearrangement links TRBV11-2 to TRBJ2-1; the D call may be TRBD1 or TRBD2 (5 bases each). The CDR3 consists of 13 residues. The germline V gene has CDR1 SGHAT and CDR2 FQNNGV. With 7 bases removed from V and 7 bases from J, the gap between germline ends came to 14 bases. CDR3 bases: TGTGCCAGCACTGGGGGTGCTGGTAATGAGCAGTTCTTC. It specifies CASTGGAGNEQFF.

This clone showed up just once. V usage is TRBV28 and J usage is TRBJ2-7; the match to TRBD1 covers 11 bases. The CDR3 runs 16 residues. The V gene's germline CDR1 is MDHEN and CDR2 SYDVKM. Losses at the gene ends were 5 bases for V and 5 bases for J; bases not matched to a gene: 11. This CDR3 reads CASSPSPGQGVNEQYF. As DNA, the CDR3 is TGTGCCAGCAGTCCTTCACCGGGACAGGGGGTAAACGAGCAGTACTTC.

This clone was picked up a small number of times. V and J are TRBV18 and TRBJ1-1, with 7 bases aligning to TRBD1. V lost 5 bases, J lost 3 bases, and 3 bases stayed unmatched. The CDR3 is 13 amino acids. Germline V gene sequence: CDR1 KGHSH, CDR2 LQKENI. The CDR3 DNA follows: TGTGCCAGCTCAAATGGACAGGACACTGAAGCTTTCTTT. Translation gives CASSNGQDTEAFF.

This sequence joins TRBV4-1 and TRBJ1-6; 10 nucleotides align to TRBD1. The ends lost 4 bases at V and 8 bases at J; junction bases unmatched: 5. Germline CDR1 is MGHRA and CDR2 is YSYEKL. This CDR3 is built from 15 residues. CDR3 DNA: TGCGCCAGCAGCCTCCGGACAGGGGGGGATTCACCCCTCCACTTT. Its protein product is CASSLRTGGDSPLHF.

This clone was detected a few times. V and J are TRBV6-5 and TRBJ2-7, with 11 nucleotides matching TRBD1. CDR3 length: 14 amino acids. V lost 7 bases, J lost 4 bases, and 6 bases stayed unmatched. Germline CDR1 reads MNHEY; CDR2 reads SVGAGI. The CDR3 reads CASISGTGGYEQYF. DNA of the CDR3: TGTGCCAGCATTAGCGGGACAGGGGGTTACGAGCAGTACTTC.

This clone has only a few counts. The rearrangement links TRBV6-5 to TRBJ2-7; D not certain. Germline-derived CDR1 and CDR2 are MNHEY and SVGAGI. V was shortened by 7 bases and J by 4 bases, with 20 bases between the two germline ends. There are 15 residues in the CDR3. The DNA for the CDR3 is TGTGCCAGCACCAAGTTTGTAGAATCGGCGTACGAGCAGTACTTC. Encoded protein: CASTKFVESAYEQYF.

This clone has a single count. This chain uses TRBV6-5 with TRBJ2-7, with a tentative D call TRBD1 (5 bases). Trimming removed 0 bases from V and 0 bases from J, with 9 bases in between. Germline lookup yields CDR1 MNHEY and CDR2 SVGAGI. The CDR3 is 15 amino acids. The CDR3 nucleotides are TGTGCCAGCAGTTACTCGAATAGGGGCTCCTACGAGCAGTACTTC. This sequence encodes CASSYSNRGSYEQYF.

The V and J genes are TRBV19 and TRBJ2-1; TRBD2 agrees at 10 bases. Germline V gene lookup returns CDR1 LNHDA and CDR2 SQIVND (reference sequence). The CDR3 runs 15 residues. V shed 7 bases, J shed 6 bases, and the junction held 9 bases outside the gene matches. This CDR3 is CASTPLAGAPNEQFF. Written as DNA, the CDR3 is TGTGCCAGTACTCCCCTAGCGGGGGCACCCAATGAGCAGTTCTTC.

V is TRBV30 and J is TRBJ1-6; 9 bases align to TRBD1. This CDR3 comprises 14 residues. Germline loops: CDR1 GTSNPN, CDR2 SVGIG (reference sequence). With V trimmed by 8 bases and J by 10 bases, 12 bases remained unmatched. In DNA, the CDR3 is TGTGCCGGAAACAGGGGGCGCCGCGACTCACCCCTCCACTTT. It codes for CAGNRGRRDSPLHF.

This clone was observed a few times. V usage is TRBV2 and J usage is TRBJ2-2; 7 nucleotides agree with TRBD1. V lost 7 bases, J lost 1 base, and 6 bases stayed unmatched. The CDR3 is 15 amino acids. Looked up from germline, CDR1 is SNHLY and CDR2 is FYNNEI. CDR3 bases: TGTGCCAGCAAGAAGGGACAGAAGAACACCGGGGAGCTGTTTTTT. Residues: CASKKGQKNTGELFF.

The J gene is TRBJ1-2, the V gene TRBV14; D remains unclear. V lost 1 base and J 2 bases, leaving 11 bases between the germline ends. Per the germline V gene, CDR1 is SGHDN and CDR2 is FVKESK. The CDR3 is made up of 15 amino acids. The CDR3 DNA is TGTGCCAGCAGCCAAGGCGTCGGGTACAACTATGGCTACACCTTC. It codes for CASSQGVGYNYGYTF.